The 14 T cell receptor beta chains reported below all come from one sample, sequenced in a study of control samples from healthy donors and cancer patients. The data were produced by immunoSEQ multiplex PCR, yet TCRdb's version contains in-frame clones alone and is incomplete. The sample gives approximately 100,000 clones, about 83% of which show up once; approximately 2.1% is in the top ten. The sequenced material came from blood. The receptors come from a middle-aged woman in good health.

This chain uses TRBV7-2 with TRBJ2-5; 9 bases match TRBD2. CDR3 size: 16 residues. Germline V gene sequence: CDR1 SGHTA, CDR2 FQGNSA. Unmatched junction bases numbered 8, after V lost 4 bases and J lost 2 bases. The CDR3 is CASSSRGAGGQETQYF. CDR3 DNA: TGTGCCAGCAGCTCCAGAGGGGCGGGGGGGCAAGAGACCCAGTACTTC.

The chain is built from TRBV4-1 and TRBJ1-4, with TRBD1 matching 7 bases. Trimming took 5 bases from V and 8 from J; bases not matched to a gene: 8. The CDR3 length is 14 residues. Germline assignment: CDR1 MGHRA and CDR2 YSYEKL. CDR3 sequence reads: CASSSDRVGEKLFF. CDR3 DNA: TGCGCCAGCAGCTCCGACAGGGTGGGGGAAAAACTGTTTTTT.

The V call is TRBV5-1, the J call TRBJ2-1; possibly TRBD1 or TRBD2 for D (5 bases each). The CDR3 has 14 residues. Germline V gene data show CDR1 as SGHRS and CDR2 as YFSETQ. Deletions cut 3 bases from V and 9 bases from J, with 16 bases between. CDR3 coding DNA: TGCGCCAGCAGCTCAGGGACGGACCTTGGTGAGCAGTTCTTC. Encoded protein: CASSSGTDLGEQFF. The whole variable domain, filled in from reference TRBV5-1 and TRBJ2-1, reads KAGVTQTPRYLIKTRGQQVTLSCSPISGHRSVSWYQQTPGQGLQFLFEYFSETQRNKGNFPGRFSGRQFSNSRSEMNVSTLELGDSALYLCASSSGTDLGEQFFGPGTRLTVL.

The rearrangement joins TRBV10-3 to TRBJ2-1, with 10 bases fitting TRBD1. The germline V gene encodes CDR1 ENHRY and CDR2 SYGVKD. Losses at the gene ends were 0 bases for V and 2 bases for J; bases not matched to a gene: 1. The CDR3 runs 16 residues. CDR3 in amino acids: CAISESTGGPYNEQFF. CDR3 sequence (DNA): TGTGCCATCAGTGAGTCGACAGGGGGCCCCTACAATGAGCAGTTCTTC.

The chain carries TRBV5-1 and TRBJ2-1; 8 positions agree with TRBD2. CDR1 and CDR2 (germline): SGHRS, YFSETQ. This CDR3 has 18 amino acids. V shed 4 bases, J shed 4 bases, and the junction held 16 bases outside the gene matches. CDR3: CASSSGGLAAGDYNEQFF. CDR3 DNA: TGCGCCAGCAGCAGCGGGGGTCTAGCGGCCGGGGATTACAATGAGCAGTTCTTC.

The CDR3 DNA reads TGTGCCAGTAGCCCCAGGGGCTACAATGAGCAGTTCTTC. It is translated as CASSPRGYNEQFF. The rearrangement uses TRBV19 and TRBJ2-1; D might be TRBD1 (6 bases). CDR1 and CDR2 from the germline V gene are LNHDA and SQIVND (reference sequence). The CDR3 is 13 residues long. Trimming cost V 6 bases and J 3 bases, with 9 bases left between them.

The CDR3 reads CASSAGTGERGYTF. The CDR3, as DNA: TGCGCCAGCAGCGCCGGGACCGGAGAGAGGGGCTACACCTTC. The J gene is TRBJ1-2, the V gene TRBV5-1, with D tentatively TRBD1 (5 bases). The CDR3 sequence is 14 residues long. V lost 4 bases to trimming and J lost 8 bases, with 18 bases between them. CDR1 SGHRS and CDR2 YFSETQ come from the germline V gene.

The chain combines TRBV29-1 with TRBJ2-2, with D perhaps TRBD1 (6 bases). The CDR3 sequence is 18 residues long. Trimming stripped 3 bases from V and 5 bases from J, with 25 bases between. Germline CDR1 reads SQVTM; CDR2 reads ANQGSEA. The CDR3 loop is CSVESVSGAAIRTGELFF. The CDR3 DNA sequence: TGCAGCGTTGAGTCCGTTTCAGGGGCGGCAATAAGAACCGGGGAGCTGTTTTTT.

The gene calls are TRBV5-8 and TRBJ2-3, with TRBD2 identical over 7 bases. J lost 2 bases, V lost 4 bases, and 10 bases had no gene match. The CDR3 length is 16 residues. Germline V gene data show CDR1 as SGHTS and CDR2 as YDEGEE. Here the CDR3 DNA reads TGTGCCAGCAGCCCGTTGGGGGGGATAAACACAGATACGCAGTATTTT. Translating it yields CASSPLGGINTDTQYF.

The rearrangement links TRBV5-4 to TRBJ1-2; D not resolved. Germline CDR1 SGHNT, CDR2 YYREEE (reference sequence). V was clipped by 3 bases and J by 4 bases, with 19 bases between them. The CDR3 extends over 16 amino acids. The CDR3 reads CASSSASSQSPYGYTF. CDR3 DNA: TGTGCCAGCAGCTCTGCCTCGTCGCAGAGCCCCTATGGCTACACCTTC.

This chain uses TRBV4-1 with TRBJ2-3; 8 bases agree with TRBD2. Looked up from germline, CDR1 is MGHRA and CDR2 is YSYEKL. CDR3 length: 16 residues. V lost 0 bases to trimming and J lost 2 bases; unmatched junction nucleotides: 4. In DNA, the CDR3 is TGCGCCAGCAGCCAAGATCGCGGGGGGAACACAGATACGCAGTATTTT. This translates into CASSQDRGGNTDTQYF.

Worth noting for this clone: The sample contains more than one DNA sequence encoding this CDR3. CDR3 residues: CASSQQGYNSPLHF. CDR3 bases: TGTGCCAGCTCACAACAGGGGTATAATTCACCCCTCCACTTT. The J gene is TRBJ1-6, the V gene TRBV18, with 7 positions matching TRBD1. There are 14 residues in the CDR3. Germline lookup yields CDR1 KGHSH and CDR2 LQKENI. Germline trimming cut 4 bases from V and 4 bases from J; bases unmatched to any gene: 1.

The genes are TRBV7-6 and TRBJ2-2; 7 nucleotides match TRBD1. The CDR3 loop spans 17 amino acids. Looked up from germline, CDR1 is SGHVS and CDR2 is FNYEAQ. Germline trimming cut 3 bases from V and 4 bases from J; bases unmatched to any gene: 11. CDR3: CASSLATGSPTTGELFF. The CDR3 DNA is TGTGCCAGCAGCTTGGCGACAGGGTCTCCAACCACCGGGGAGCTGTTTTTT. Complete variable domain (other parts from reference TRBV7-6 and TRBJ2-2): GAGVSQSPRYKVTKRGQDVALRCDPISGHVSLYWYRQALGQGPEFLTYFNYEAQQDKSGLPNDRFSAERPEGSISTLTIQRTEQRDSAMYRCASSLATGSPTTGELFFGEGSRLTVL.

The chain has TRBV4-3 and TRBJ1-2, with unresolved D. CDR1 is LGHNA and CDR2 is YSLEER in the germline V gene. Trimming cost V 3 bases and J 2 bases, with 10 bases left between them. This CDR3 has 14 residues. The DNA for the CDR3 is TGCGCCAGCAGCCAGATAACCGGAAACTATGGCTACACCTTC. As protein: CASSQITGNYGYTF.